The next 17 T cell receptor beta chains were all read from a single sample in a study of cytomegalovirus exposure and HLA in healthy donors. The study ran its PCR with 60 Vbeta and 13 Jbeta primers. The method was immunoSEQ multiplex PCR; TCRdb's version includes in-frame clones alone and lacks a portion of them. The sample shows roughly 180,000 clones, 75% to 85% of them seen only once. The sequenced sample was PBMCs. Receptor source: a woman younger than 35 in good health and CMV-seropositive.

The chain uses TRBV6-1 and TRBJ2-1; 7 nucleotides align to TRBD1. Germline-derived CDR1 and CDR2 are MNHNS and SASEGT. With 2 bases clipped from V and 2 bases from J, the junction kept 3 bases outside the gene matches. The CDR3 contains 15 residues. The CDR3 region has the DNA TGTGCCAGCAGTGAAACCGACAGGGCCTACAATGAGCAGTTCTTC. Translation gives CASSETDRAYNEQFF.

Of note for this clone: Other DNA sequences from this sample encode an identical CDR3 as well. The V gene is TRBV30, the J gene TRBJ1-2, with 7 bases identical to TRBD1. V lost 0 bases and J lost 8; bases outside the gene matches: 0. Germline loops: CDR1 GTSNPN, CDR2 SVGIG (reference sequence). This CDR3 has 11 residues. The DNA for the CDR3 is TGTGCCTGGAGTGTAGGGGGCGGCTACACCTTC. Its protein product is CAWSVGGGYTF.

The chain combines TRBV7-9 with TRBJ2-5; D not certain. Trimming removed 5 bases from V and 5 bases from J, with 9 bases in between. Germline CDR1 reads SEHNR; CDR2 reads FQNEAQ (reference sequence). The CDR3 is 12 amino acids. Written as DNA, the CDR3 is TGTGCCAGCAGCCCCCCTTCGGAGACCCAGTACTTC. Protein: CASSPPSETQYF.

In DNA form, the CDR3 reads TGTGCCATCAGTGACGGCAGGGGGGTACAAGAGACCCAGTACTTC. Encoded protein: CAISDGRGVQETQYF. The rearrangement joins TRBV10-3 to TRBJ2-5, with D perhaps TRBD1 (7 bases). CDR1 is ENHRY and CDR2 is SYGVKD in the germline V gene. The CDR3 sequence is 15 residues long. Trimming shortened V by 3 bases and J by 2 bases, and 13 bases separated the two germline ends.

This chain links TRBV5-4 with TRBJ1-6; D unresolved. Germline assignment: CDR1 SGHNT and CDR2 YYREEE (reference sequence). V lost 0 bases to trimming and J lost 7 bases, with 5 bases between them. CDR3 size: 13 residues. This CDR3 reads CASSLDRNSPLHF. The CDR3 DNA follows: TGTGCCAGCAGCTTGGACAGAAATTCACCCCTCCACTTT.

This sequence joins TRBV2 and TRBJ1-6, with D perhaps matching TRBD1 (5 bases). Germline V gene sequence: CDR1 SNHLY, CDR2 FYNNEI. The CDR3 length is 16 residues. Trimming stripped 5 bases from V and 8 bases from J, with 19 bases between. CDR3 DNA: TGTGCCAGCAGTCCGGGGGGGTACCCGGGGGATTCACCCCTCCACTTT. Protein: CASSPGGYPGDSPLHF.

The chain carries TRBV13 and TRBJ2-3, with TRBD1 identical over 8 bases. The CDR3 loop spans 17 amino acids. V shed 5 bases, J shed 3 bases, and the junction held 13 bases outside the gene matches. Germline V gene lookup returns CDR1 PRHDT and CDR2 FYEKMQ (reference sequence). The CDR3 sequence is CASSVKRTGFGTDTQYF. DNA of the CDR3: TGTGCCAGCAGCGTAAAGAGGACAGGGTTTGGTACAGATACGCAGTATTTT.

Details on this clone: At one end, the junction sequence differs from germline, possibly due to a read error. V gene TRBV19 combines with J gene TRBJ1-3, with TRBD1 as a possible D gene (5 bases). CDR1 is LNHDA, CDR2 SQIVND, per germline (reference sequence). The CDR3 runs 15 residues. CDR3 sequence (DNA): TGTGCCAGTAGTGTAGACAGAGGCTCTGGAAACACCATATATTTT. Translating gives CASSVDRGSGNTIYF.

The CDR3 coding sequence is TGTGCCAGTAGCGCCGGACAATCGCGCACTGAAGCTTTCTTT. Translation: CASSAGQSRTEAFF. The J gene is TRBJ1-1, the V gene TRBV19; D is perhaps TRBD1 (5 bases). This CDR3 spans 14 amino acids. Per germline, CDR1 LNHDA and CDR2 SQIVND (reference sequence). The V end lost 6 bases, the J end lost 4 bases, and 15 bases lay between the germline ends.

The CDR3 DNA follows: TGTGCCAGCAGTGAAGCGCTAGGTCACGGCTACGAGCAGTACTTC. Translated: CASSEALGHGYEQYF. The chain uses TRBV6-1 and TRBJ2-7, with D hard to call. The CDR3 spans 15 residues. Trimming removed 0 bases at V and 3 bases at J, with 12 bases between. CDR1 and CDR2 from the germline V gene are MNHNS and SASEGT.

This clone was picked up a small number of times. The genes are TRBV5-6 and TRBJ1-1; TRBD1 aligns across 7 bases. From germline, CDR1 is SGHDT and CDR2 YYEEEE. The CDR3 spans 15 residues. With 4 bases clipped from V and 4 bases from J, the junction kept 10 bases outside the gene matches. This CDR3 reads CASSLYTGAITEAFF. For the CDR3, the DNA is TGTGCCAGCAGCCTGTACACAGGGGCTATCACTGAAGCTTTCTTT.

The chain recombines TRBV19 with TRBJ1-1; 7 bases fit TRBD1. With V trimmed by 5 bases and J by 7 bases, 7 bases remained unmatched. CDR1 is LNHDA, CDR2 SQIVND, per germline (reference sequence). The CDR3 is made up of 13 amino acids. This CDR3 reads CASSPQGPGEAFF. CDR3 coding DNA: TGTGCCAGTAGTCCACAGGGGCCGGGTGAAGCTTTCTTT.

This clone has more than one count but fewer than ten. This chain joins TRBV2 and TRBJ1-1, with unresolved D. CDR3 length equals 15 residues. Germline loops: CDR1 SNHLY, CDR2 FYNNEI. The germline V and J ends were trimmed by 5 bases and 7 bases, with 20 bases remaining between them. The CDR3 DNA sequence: TGTGCCAGCAGTCCCCGGGCCCCGGGGTGGGGTGAAGCTTTCTTT. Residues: CASSPRAPGWGEAFF.

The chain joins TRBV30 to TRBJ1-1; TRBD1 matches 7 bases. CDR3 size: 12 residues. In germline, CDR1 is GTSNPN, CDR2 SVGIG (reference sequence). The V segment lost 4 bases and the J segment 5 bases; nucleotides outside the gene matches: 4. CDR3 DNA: TGTGCCTGGAATTACAGGGGAACTGAAGCTTTCTTT. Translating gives CAWNYRGTEAFF.

The CDR3 DNA is TGCGCCAGCAGCTTGGCGGAGTCCCATAATGAGCAGTTCTTC. Protein product: CASSLAESHNEQFF. The chain couples TRBV5-1 to TRBJ2-1; D gene ambiguous. V lost 0 bases and J 7 bases, leaving 11 bases between the germline ends. The CDR3 sequence is 14 residues long. CDR1 is SGHRS and CDR2 is YFSETQ in the germline V gene. Filled out from reference TRBV5-1 and TRBJ2-1, the complete variable domain reads KAGVTQTPRYLIKTRGQQVTLSCSPISGHRSVSWYQQTPGQGLQFLFEYFSETQRNKGNFPGRFSGRQFSNSRSEMNVSTLELGDSALYLCASSLAESHNEQFFGPGTRLTVL.

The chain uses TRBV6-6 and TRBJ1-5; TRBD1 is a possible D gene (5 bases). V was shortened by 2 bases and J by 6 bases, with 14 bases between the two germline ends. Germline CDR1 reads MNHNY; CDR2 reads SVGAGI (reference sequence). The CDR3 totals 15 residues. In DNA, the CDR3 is TGTGCCAGCAGTTACGATGGGACTGCGGGTCAGCCCCAGCATTTT. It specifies CASSYDGTAGQPQHF.

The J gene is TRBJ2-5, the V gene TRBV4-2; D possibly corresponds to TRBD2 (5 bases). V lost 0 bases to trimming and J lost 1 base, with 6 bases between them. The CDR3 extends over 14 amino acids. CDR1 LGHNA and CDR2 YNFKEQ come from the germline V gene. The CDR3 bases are TGTGCCAGCAGCCAAGATACTAGCCAAGAGACCCAGTACTTC. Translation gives CASSQDTSQETQYF.